What follows are 26 T cell receptor beta chains derived from one specimen sequenced in a study of CD8+ T cells in alopecia areata. Following RNA extraction, reverse transcription yielded cDNA that acted as the sequencing template. Produced via immunoSEQ multiplex PCR; TCRdb's table is partial and in-frame only. Among about 190,000 clones listed, roughly 53% were seen once. Treatment described: oral pan-JAK inhibitor, 5-10 mg twice daily. Source: CD8+ T cells sorted from blood, taken at week 24, from a patient treated with tofacitinib. The receptors originated from a human donor with alopecia areata.

The genes are TRBV18 and TRBJ2-6, with unresolved D. The CDR3 is made up of 14 amino acids. Germline loops: CDR1 KGHSH, CDR2 LQKENI. The germline V and J ends were trimmed by 5 bases and 0 bases, with 5 bases remaining between them. CDR3 amino acids: CASSMASGANVLTF. The DNA for the CDR3 is TGTGCCAGCTCAATGGCCTCTGGGGCCAACGTCCTGACTTTC.

In its sample, this clone was seen a few times. Compared with germline, one end of the junction differs, possibly owing to a read error. This chain uses TRBV2 with TRBJ1-3; D gene uncertain. Germline CDR1 reads SNHLY; CDR2 reads FYNNEI. The CDR3 has 11 residues. CDR3 DNA: TGTGCCAGCAGTGTTCGATCAGAAGACGGGTTT. This gives the protein CASSVRSEDGF.

This chain uses TRBV30 with TRBJ1-1; 7 positions agree with TRBD1. V lost 7 bases to trimming and J lost 6 bases; unmatched junction nucleotides: 8. Germline loops: CDR1 GTSNPN, CDR2 SVGIG (reference sequence). The CDR3 spans 12 residues. CDR3 nucleotide sequence: TGTGCCTACGTCCGGGACAGATCTGAAGCTTTCTTT. Translating gives CAYVRDRSEAFF.

The V call is TRBV5-6, the J call TRBJ2-7; D unclear. Germline CDR1 reads SGHDT; CDR2 reads YYEEEE. The CDR3 length is 11 residues. The ends were cut back, 7 bases at V and 2 bases at J, with 7 bases in the middle. CDR3 DNA: TGTGCCAGCGTAGGCCCCTACGAGCAGTACTTC. It yields the protein CASVGPYEQYF.

This clone has only a few counts. This chain uses TRBV6-5 with TRBJ1-5; the D is unclear. CDR1 and CDR2 (germline): MNHEY, SVGAGI. V was pared by 0 bases and J by 9 bases, with 12 bases between. CDR3 length: 14 residues. CDR3 DNA sequence: TGTGCCAGCAGTTACTCATCATATGGAGTGCCCCAGCATTTT. Amino acid sequence: CASSYSSYGVPQHF.

V is TRBV29-1 and J is TRBJ1-2; tentative D call: TRBD1 (6 bases). Per germline, CDR1 SQVTM and CDR2 ANQGSEA. The CDR3 totals 14 residues. Trimming left V 7 bases short and J 3 bases short, with 18 bases between. CDR3 sequence: CSADSQQGYYGYTF. The CDR3 nucleotides read TGCAGCGCCGACTCCCAACAGGGATACTATGGCTACACCTTC.

The chain joins TRBV19 to TRBJ2-7; TRBD1 might be the D (7 bases). The ends were cut back, 3 bases at V and 8 bases at J, with 29 bases in the middle. The CDR3 totals 18 residues. The germline V gene encodes CDR1 LNHDA and CDR2 SQIVND (reference sequence). The CDR3, as DNA: TGTGCCAGTAGTATGCCCCGTTGGTGGAAACCGGGGGACAGTCAGCAGTACTTC. Translated: CASSMPRWWKPGDSQQYF. The full variable domain, with the rest looked up from reference TRBV19 and TRBJ2-7, is DGGITQSPKYLFRKEGQNVTLSCEQNLNHDAMYWYRQDPGQGLRLIYYSQIVNDFQKGDIAEGYSVSREKKESFPLTVTSAQKNPTAFYLCASSMPRWWKPGDSQQYFGPGTRLTVT.

J is TRBJ1-5 and V is TRBV4-2; tentative D call: TRBD1 (6 bases). The V gene lost 2 bases and the J gene lost 5 bases, with 16 bases spanning the gap. The germline CDR1 and CDR2 sequences are LGHNA and YNFKEQ. CDR3 length equals 16 residues. CDR3 loop: CASSQLAQGFHQPQHF. The CDR3 DNA is TGTGCCAGCAGCCAACTTGCACAGGGATTTCATCAGCCCCAGCATTTT.

The chain is built from TRBV5-6 and TRBJ1-1; D may be TRBD1 (6 bases). V shed 4 bases and J shed 0 bases, with 22 bases lying between them. Germline CDR1 SGHDT, CDR2 YYEEEE. This CDR3 region has 18 residues. CDR3 in DNA: TGTGCCAGCAGCCACTTTCCCAGGGGCGAACAAATGAACACTGAAGCTTTCTTT. Protein: CASSHFPRGEQMNTEAFF.

V and J are TRBV6-6 and TRBJ2-3; D unclear. There are 14 residues in the CDR3. The V end was cut by 5 bases, the J end by 2 bases, with 11 bases between. Germline V lookup: CDR1 MNHNY, CDR2 SVGAGI (reference sequence). The CDR3 coding sequence is TGTGCCAGCAGTCCGCTGGGCCCCACAGATACGCAGTATTTT. Translated: CASSPLGPTDTQYF.

This clone was recorded a few times. The CDR3 sequence is CASSPYLDRGLYNEQFF. The CDR3 DNA reads as TGCGCCAGCAGCCCCTACCTTGACAGGGGGCTGTACAATGAGCAGTTCTTC. The chain carries TRBV23-1 and TRBJ2-1; 10 bases are a match to TRBD1. TRBV23-1 is classed as an ORF, of uncertain function. CDR3 size: 17 residues. J gave up 4 bases and V 6 bases, and 12 bases lay outside the gene matches.

The chain employs TRBV6-1 and TRBJ1-4, with D uncertain. The CDR3 spans 14 residues. The germline V gene encodes CDR1 MNHNS and CDR2 SASEGT. V lost 8 bases and J 3 bases, leaving 13 bases between the germline ends. The CDR3 DNA reads as TGTGCCAGCTTTTCCCCAGAGTCTAATGAAAAACTGTTTTTT. Its translation: CASFSPESNEKLFF.

V is TRBV27 and J is TRBJ1-6; 11 nucleotides match TRBD1. The J segment lost 13 bases and the V segment lost 1 base, leaving 9 bases of the junction unmatched. Per the germline V gene, CDR1 is MNHEY and CDR2 is SMNVEV (reference sequence). The CDR3 length is 16 residues. The CDR3 is CASSLFQDRGREPLHF. The CDR3 DNA reads as TGTGCCAGCAGTTTATTCCAGGACAGGGGGCGCGAGCCCCTCCACTTT.

This chain's CDR3 is CASSPELTVNNEQFF. The CDR3 DNA reads as TGTGCCAGCAGCCCCGAGTTGACAGTTAACAATGAGCAGTTCTTC. The chain links TRBV7-4 to TRBJ2-1, with D tentatively TRBD1 (5 bases). V shed 5 bases and J shed 5 bases, with 16 bases lying between them. CDR3 length equals 15 residues. Per the germline V gene, CDR1 is SGHVT and CDR2 is SQSDAQ.

The chain is built from TRBV29-1 and TRBJ2-1; the D gene is possibly TRBD2 (6 bases). Germline lookup yields CDR1 SQVTM and CDR2 ANQGSEA. CDR3 length: 14 amino acids. Trimming pared 6 bases from V and 1 base from J, leaving 13 bases between. The CDR3 spells CSVAVGGSYNEQFF. The CDR3 DNA is TGCAGCGTCGCAGTCGGGGGATCCTACAATGAGCAGTTCTTC.

CDR3: CASSHEWDKSYEQYF. CDR3 in DNA: TGCGCCAGCAGCCACGAATGGGACAAGTCCTACGAGCAGTACTTC. The rearrangement joins TRBV5-1 to TRBJ2-7, with a possible D match to TRBD1 (6 bases). V lost 4 bases and J 1 base, leaving 15 bases between the germline ends. CDR3 size: 15 residues. Germline V CDR1 and CDR2: SGHRS, YFSETQ.

The chain employs TRBV5-1 and TRBJ1-2, with TRBD1 identical over 7 bases. V lost 4 bases to trimming and J lost 6 bases; unmatched junction nucleotides: 12. CDR1 and CDR2 from the germline V gene are SGHRS and YFSETQ. The CDR3 is 15 amino acids. The CDR3 region is CASSTPGGQVHGYTF. The CDR3 DNA follows: TGCGCCAGCAGCACCCCAGGGGGGCAGGTACATGGCTACACCTTC.

This clone turned up a few times. The J gene is TRBJ1-6, the V gene TRBV2; no clear D gene. Deletions cut 5 bases from V and 0 bases from J, with 5 bases between. There are 14 residues in the CDR3. Germline V gives CDR1 SNHLY, CDR2 FYNNEI. The CDR3 DNA follows: TGTGCCAGCAGTAGGTCCTCCTATAATTCACCCCTCCACTTT. Residues: CASSRSSYNSPLHF.

V is TRBV25-1 and J is TRBJ1-4; maybe TRBD1 (6 bases). Trimming shortened V by 8 bases and J by 7 bases, and 14 bases separated the two germline ends. Germline V gives CDR1 MGHDK, CDR2 SYGVNS. The CDR3 extends over 13 amino acids. The CDR3 reads CASWGPSGEKLFF. DNA of the CDR3: TGTGCCAGCTGGGGGCCCAGCGGTGAAAAACTGTTTTTT. The full variable domain, with the rest looked up from reference TRBV25-1 and TRBJ1-4, is EADIYQTPRYLVIGTGKKITLECSQTMGHDKMYWYQQDPGMELHLIHYSYGVNSTEKGDLSSESTVSRIRTEHFPLTLESARPSHTSQYLCASWGPSGEKLFFGSGTQLSVL.

This clone was detected only once. The V call is TRBV15, the J call TRBJ2-6; perhaps D is TRBD1 or TRBD2 (5 bases each). From germline, CDR1 is LNHNV and CDR2 YYDKDF (reference sequence). The CDR3 has 16 residues. Trimming left V 7 bases short and J 0 bases short, with 13 bases between. The CDR3 nucleotides read TGTGCCACCACCTCGAGGGGCTACTCTGGGGCCAACGTCCTGACTTTC. It codes for CATTSRGYSGANVLTF.

This clone showed up just a few times. The chain joins TRBV6-5 to TRBJ1-1, with 7 bases lining up with TRBD1. The V and J ends lost 5 bases and 6 bases, in that order; junction bases with no gene match: 9. CDR3 size: 14 residues. Germline CDR1 MNHEY, CDR2 SVGAGI. The CDR3 DNA is TGTGCCAGCAGTCCACGACAGGGCACTTCTGAAGCTTTCTTT. Its protein is CASSPRQGTSEAFF.

This chain links TRBV19 with TRBJ1-6; D is unclear. The ends were cut back, 3 bases at V and 1 base at J, with 1 base in the middle. The CDR3 is 13 amino acids. Per the germline V gene, CDR1 is LNHDA and CDR2 is SQIVND (reference sequence). The DNA for the CDR3 is TGTGCCAGTAGTATGTCCTATAATTCACCCCTCCACTTT. Protein sequence: CASSMSYNSPLHF.

The gene calls are TRBV7-7 and TRBJ2-5; no clear D. Germline lookup yields CDR1 SSHAT and CDR2 FNYEAQ (reference sequence). Trimming stripped 3 bases from V and 5 bases from J, with 13 bases between. The CDR3 covers 14 residues. CDR3: CASSFFAKPETQYF. The DNA of the CDR3 is TGTGCCAGCAGCTTTTTCGCGAAGCCGGAGACCCAGTACTTC. Supplemented by reference TRBV7-7 and TRBJ2-5, the full variable domain reads GAGVSQSPRYKVTKRGQDVTLRCDPISSHATLYWYQQALGQGPEFLTYFNYEAQPDKSGLPSDRFSAERPEGSISTLTIQRTEQRDSAMYRCASSFFAKPETQYFGPGTRLLVL.

J is TRBJ2-5 and V is TRBV2; no clear D. V gave up 3 bases and J gave up 5 bases, with 10 bases separating them. Germline V gene lookup returns CDR1 SNHLY and CDR2 FYNNEI. The CDR3 consists of 13 residues. CDR3 DNA sequence: TGTGCCAGCAGTGAGTTCCCCGCCGAGACCCAGTACTTC. The encoded protein is CASSEFPAETQYF.

This clone has just a few counts. This rearrangement joins TRBV20-1 to TRBJ2-3; 8 bases map to TRBD1. The CDR3 is made up of 10 amino acids. Per the germline V gene, CDR1 is DFQATT and CDR2 is SNEGSKA (reference sequence). The J segment lost 9 bases and the V segment lost 5 bases, leaving 1 base of the junction unmatched. This CDR3 is CSARQGTQYF. The CDR3 DNA sequence: TGCAGTGCTCGACAGGGGACGCAGTATTTT.

The rearrangement links TRBV5-6 to TRBJ1-2, with 9 bases identical to TRBD1. This CDR3 region has 15 residues. After removal of 3 bases from V and 4 bases from J, the junction contained 7 bases not matched to a gene. Germline V gene lookup returns CDR1 SGHDT and CDR2 YYEEEE. The DNA for the CDR3 is TGTGCCAGCAGCTGGGGGGACAGGGAGGGCTATGGCTACACCTTC. Protein sequence: CASSWGDREGYGYTF. Full variable domain (rest looked up from reference TRBV5-6 and TRBJ1-2): DAGVTQSPTHLIKTRGQQVTLRCSPKSGHDTVSWYQQALGQGPQFIFQYYEEEERQRGNFPDRFSGHQFPNYSSELNVNALLLGDSALYLCASSWGDREGYGYTFGSGTRLTVV.